This T cell receptor beta chain was found in a study of monozygotic twins with inflammatory bowel disease. Findings and caveats of the study: Lower sharing of clonotypes with other individuals was seen in IBD patients than in healthy twins. This was most marked in patients showing signs of disease activity.

This CDR3 has 15 residues. CDR1 and CDR2 (germline): SGHTA, FQGNSA. For this clonotype: The antigen remains unidentified.

For every sample, eight separate reactions were used to make cDNA. Reanalyzing the 5' RACE reads, TCRdb keeps one entry per CDR3 protein, without DNA. This repertoire includes 80,000 or so distinct CDR3 sequences. V is TRBV7-2 and J is TRBJ2-3; no DNA is available, so the TRBD1 call from TCRdb remains unchecked. This TCR derives from a human donor with ulcerative colitis or Crohn's disease, or a healthy co-twin of an affected twin (not recorded which). The sequenced sample was blood. CDR3 region: CASSLNRGATDTQYF.